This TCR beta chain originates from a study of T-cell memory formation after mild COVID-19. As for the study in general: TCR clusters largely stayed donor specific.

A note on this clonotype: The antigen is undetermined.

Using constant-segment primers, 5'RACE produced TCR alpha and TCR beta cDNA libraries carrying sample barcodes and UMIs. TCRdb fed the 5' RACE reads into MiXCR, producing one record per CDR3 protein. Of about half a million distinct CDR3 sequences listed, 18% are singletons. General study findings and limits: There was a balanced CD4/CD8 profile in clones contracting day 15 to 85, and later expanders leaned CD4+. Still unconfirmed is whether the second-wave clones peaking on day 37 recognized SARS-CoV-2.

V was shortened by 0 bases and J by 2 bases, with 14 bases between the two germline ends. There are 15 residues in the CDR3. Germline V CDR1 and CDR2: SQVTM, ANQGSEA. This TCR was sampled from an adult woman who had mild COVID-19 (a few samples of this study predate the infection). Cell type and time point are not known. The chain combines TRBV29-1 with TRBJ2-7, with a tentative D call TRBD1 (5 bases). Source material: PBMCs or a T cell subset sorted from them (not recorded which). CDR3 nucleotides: TGCAGCGTTGAAGATCCAAGGACGGACACCTACGAGCAGTACTTC. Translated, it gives CSVEDPRTDTYEQYF.